The sequence of this T cell receptor (beta chain) was determined in a study of cytomegalovirus exposure and HLA in healthy donors. 13 Jbeta primers and 60 Vbeta primers were used for the PCR. Produced via immunoSEQ multiplex PCR; TCRdb's table is partial and in-frame only. The sample consists of more than 100,000 clones, around 66% of them appearing once. Findings of the study overall: When presence/absence was analysed, sequencing depth was taken to be roughly uniform across donors.

This clone was counted a few times. What it binds is unknown. This CDR3 region has 16 residues. In germline, CDR1 is SGHVS, CDR2 FNYEAQ. V was trimmed by 5 bases and J by 3 bases, leaving 20 bases between them. Material: PBMCs. The sequence derives from a middle-aged woman in good health and CMV-seropositive. V usage is TRBV7-6 and J usage is TRBJ2-7; tentative D call: TRBD2 (7 bases). CDR3 coding DNA: TGTGCCAGCAGCCCGGGGGCCCCGGGAGGTTTCTACGAGCAGTACTTC. It yields the protein CASSPGAPGGFYEQYF.